This T cell receptor beta chain was sequenced during a study of cytomegalovirus exposure and HLA in healthy donors. Germline V gene lookup returns CDR1 SGDLS and CDR2 YYNGEE. This CDR3 has 15 amino acids. Trimming stripped 0 bases from V and 5 bases from J, with 14 bases between. PCR involved 60 Vbeta and 13 Jbeta primers. Profiled with immunoSEQ multiplex PCR; TCRdb holds only in-frame clones, not every one. The data show some 60,000 clones, less than 90% seen once. Sequencing used PBMCs. The chain employs TRBV9 and TRBJ2-5, with D unclear. The receptor was derived from a female donor in good health and CMV-seronegative. The CDR3 DNA follows: TGTGCCAGCAGCGTAGATCCTAGTTCTCGGGAGACCCAGTACTTC. Translating gives CASSVDPSSRETQYF.